This T cell receptor (beta chain) was sequenced during a study of blood T cells in healthy people across ages. General study results and limits: Nothing was known about donor CMV status, and this possibly confounded expanded clonotype changes. Significant beta diversity loss was already apparent by age roughly 40, declining roughly linearly.

This clonotype occurred a few times. Its target is not known. Together with a sample-barcoded 5' primer, a J-beta primer mix was included in a second PCR lasting roughly 6 to 12 cycles. Paired-end reads containing CDR3 totaled no fewer than 3 million for each sample. TCRdb independently ran MiXCR on the 5' RACE reads; one entry per CDR3 protein. This table holds hundreds of thousands of distinct CDR3 sequences, more than 50% found once. J lost 11 bases, V lost 6 bases, and 12 bases had no gene match. CDR1 MNHNS and CDR2 SASEGT come from the germline V gene. The CDR3 runs to 13 residues. The sample, roughly 9.1 milliliters of peripheral blood, was drawn from each donor.

The TCR originated in a man in his forties or fifties in good health. The V and J genes are TRBV6-1 and TRBJ2-5; TRBD1 matches 7 bases. What was sequenced was blood. DNA for the CDR3: TGTGCCAGCAGCGGCAGGGGGTTGAGGGAGCAGTACTTC. Its protein product is CASSGRGLREQYF.